These 13 T cell receptor beta chains were all obtained from the same sample, sequenced in a study of blood T cell repertoires in COVID-19. Sequencing was performed with immunoSEQ multiplex PCR; in TCRdb, only in-frame clones are kept and a portion is missing. The table includes hundreds of thousands of clones, roughly 90% detected once. What was sequenced was peripheral blood. All receptors derive from a woman between 65 and 79 years old with COVID-19, enrolled during active disease.

This clone occurred once. V is TRBV7-3 and J is TRBJ2-2; 7 nucleotides agree with TRBD2. This CDR3 contains 16 residues. CDR1 is SGHTA and CDR2 is FQGTGA in the germline V gene. Germline trimming cut 1 base from V and 6 bases from J; bases unmatched to any gene: 8. This CDR3 reads CASSLRAGDSAGELFF. As DNA, the CDR3 is TGTGCCAGCAGCTTAAGGGCGGGGGACTCCGCCGGGGAGCTGTTTTTT. Complete variable domain (other parts from reference TRBV7-3 and TRBJ2-2): GAGVSQTPSNKVTEKGKYVELRCDPISGHTALYWYRQSLGQGPEFLIYFQGTGAADDSGLPNDRFFAVRPEGSVSTLKIQRTERGDSAVYLCASSLRAGDSAGELFFGEGSRLTVL.

The J gene is TRBJ2-1, the V gene TRBV7-3; 11 bases map to TRBD2. The junction had 5 bases not matched to a gene; V was cut back by 5 bases and J by 5 bases. CDR3 length: 15 residues. The germline V gene has CDR1 SGHTA and CDR2 FQGTGA. The CDR3 bases are TGTGCCAGCAGCCCCGGGACTAGCGGCAACAATGAGCAGTTCTTC. This sequence encodes CASSPGTSGNNEQFF.

This chain's CDR3 is CASSFQQGYTEAFF. In nucleotides, the CDR3 is TGTGCCAGCAGCTTTCAACAGGGTTACACTGAAGCTTTCTTT. The genes are TRBV11-2 and TRBJ1-1; D possibly corresponds to TRBD1 (6 bases). The CDR3 contains 14 residues. Looked up from germline, CDR1 is SGHAT and CDR2 is FQNNGV. V gave up 3 bases and J gave up 3 bases, with 11 bases separating them. The whole variable domain, filled in from reference TRBV11-2 and TRBJ1-1, reads EAGVAQSPRYKIIEKRQSVAFWCNPISGHATLYWYQQILGQGPKLLIQFQNNGVVDDSQLPKDRFSAERLKGVDSTLKIQPAKLEDSAVYLCASSFQQGYTEAFFGQGTRLTVV.

The chain uses TRBV18 and TRBJ2-7; weak D call: TRBD2 (7 bases). Looked up from germline, CDR1 is KGHSH and CDR2 is LQKENI. V was shortened by 3 bases and J by 2 bases, with 17 bases between the two germline ends. CDR3 length equals 16 residues. Written as DNA, the CDR3 is TGTGCCAGCTCACCTACCCAAGGGGGAGGGACCTACGAGCAGTACTTC. Amino acid sequence: CASSPTQGGGTYEQYF.

J is TRBJ2-6 and V is TRBV5-6; 9 bases align to TRBD1. CDR1 is SGHDT and CDR2 is YYEEEE in the germline V gene. The ends lost 2 bases at V and 0 bases at J; junction bases unmatched: 6. This CDR3 is 18 amino acids long. The CDR3 DNA is TGTGCCAGCAGCTTACCGGGACAGGGCCACTCTGGGGCCAACGTCCTGACTTTC. This codes for CASSLPGQGHSGANVLTF.

The chain employs TRBV20-1 and TRBJ1-1; unclear D gene. The length of the CDR3 is 11 residues. V lost 5 bases and J 7 bases, leaving 11 bases between the germline ends. Germline V CDR1 and CDR2: DFQATT, SNEGSKA (reference sequence). The CDR3 nucleotides are TGCAGTGCTCCAGGCCGGAATGAAGCTTTCTTT. Encoded protein: CSAPGRNEAFF.

The V gene is TRBV21-1, the J gene TRBJ1-4. TRBV21-1 is listed as a pseudogene. The CDR3 totals 15 residues. The CDR3 DNA sequence: TGTGCCAGCAGCAACGGGGAGCCCACTAATGAAAAACTGTTTTTT. Translation: CASSNGEPTNEKLFF.

The V call is TRBV7-2, the J call TRBJ1-6; 11 nucleotides line up with TRBD1. The CDR3 totals 15 residues. CDR1 and CDR2 (germline): SGHTA, FQGNSA. V was clipped by 1 base and J by 10 bases; unmatched bases: 3. The CDR3 loop reads CASSLVRDRGSPLHF. CDR3 nucleotides: TGTGCCAGCAGCTTAGTTAGGGACAGGGGGTCACCCCTCCACTTT. Looking up the rest from reference TRBV7-2 and TRBJ1-6 gives the full variable domain: GAGVSQSPSNKVTEKGKDVELRCDPISGHTALYWYRQSLGQGLEFLIYFQGNSAPDKSGLPSDRFSAERTGGSVSTLTIQRTQQEDSAVYLCASSLVRDRGSPLHFGNGTRLTVT.

The chain employs TRBV7-9 and TRBJ2-1; perhaps TRBD2 as D (6 bases). Germline V CDR1 and CDR2: SEHNR, FQNEAQ (reference sequence). The CDR3 is made up of 15 amino acids. Deletions cut 5 bases from V and 4 bases from J, with 15 bases between. The CDR3 DNA reads TGTGCCAGCAGCCTACTCAGCGGGCGATACAATGAGCAGTTCTTC. Translating gives CASSLLSGRYNEQFF.

This chain uses TRBV7-6 with TRBJ1-5; D unclear. V lost 1 base and J 9 bases, leaving 10 bases between the germline ends. Germline CDR1 reads SGHVS; CDR2 reads FNYEAQ. CDR3 length: 13 amino acids. CDR3: CASSLEWAGPQHF. The CDR3 DNA reads as TGTGCCAGCAGCTTAGAATGGGCGGGGCCCCAGCATTTT.

The V and J genes are TRBV2 and TRBJ1-2, with TRBD1 as a possible D gene (5 bases). Germline V gene data show CDR1 as SNHLY and CDR2 as FYNNEI. This CDR3 contains 15 residues. Between the trimmed V and J ends, which lost 3 bases and 1 base, there was a span of 12 bases. As DNA, the CDR3 is TGTGCCAGCAGTGACATAGGGGTTTATAACTATGGCTACACCTTC. Protein sequence: CASSDIGVYNYGYTF.

This chain uses TRBV5-4 with TRBJ1-4; TRBD1 matches at 10 bases. The germline V gene encodes CDR1 SGHNT and CDR2 YYREEE (reference sequence). After removal of 4 bases from V and 4 bases from J, the junction contained 10 bases not matched to a gene. This CDR3 comprises 17 residues. The CDR3 sequence is CASSHRDRGALNEKLFF. The CDR3, as DNA: TGTGCCAGCAGCCACCGGGACAGGGGCGCGCTTAATGAAAAACTGTTTTTT.

This rearrangement joins TRBV11-2 to TRBJ2-2; unclear D gene. The CDR3 has 13 amino acids. V lost 3 bases to trimming and J lost 5 bases, with 7 bases between them. Germline-derived CDR1 and CDR2 are SGHAT and FQNNGV. The CDR3 protein is CASSFSLTGELFF. The DNA of the CDR3 is TGTGCCAGCAGCTTCTCCCTGACCGGGGAGCTGTTTTTT.